This TCR beta chain was found in a study of blood T cell repertoires in COVID-19. About the study: Samples representing acute and convalescent COVID-19 were sourced from the United States, Italy and Spain. T cells, B-cell-depleted T cells, or PBMCs provided the cDNA or gDNA that served as material.

This clone was detected once. The germline gives CDR1 SGHTA, CDR2 FQGNSA. V was pared by 5 bases and J by 3 bases, with 11 bases of the junction left unmatched. The CDR3 contains 16 residues. In the source study's methods: Reference gene primer amplification gave nucleated cell count estimates. TCRdb's copy holds only in-frame clones and misses some; the assay was immunoSEQ multiplex PCR. V, J and clone size are those of that table, while D and trimming were read from the DNA. Of over 250,000 clones listed, 86% are singletons. What was sequenced was peripheral blood. This sequence originates from a man aged 40-50 years who had recovered from COVID-19. The chain uses TRBV7-2 and TRBJ2-7; 9 bases are a match to TRBD2. The CDR3 bases are TGTGCCAGCAGCCCACCGGAGCGGGGGGATCGCTACGAGCAGTACTTC. It translates to CASSPPERGDRYEQYF. The entire variable domain, with the rest obtained from reference TRBV7-2 and TRBJ2-7, is as follows: GAGVSQSPSNKVTEKGKDVELRCDPISGHTALYWYRQSLGQGLEFLIYFQGNSAPDKSGLPSDRFSAERTGGSVSTLTIQRTQQEDSAVYLCASSPPERGDRYEQYFGPGTRLTVT.